The rows below give T cell receptor beta chains drawn from one sample of a study of blood T cell repertoires in COVID-19. Libraries were prepared by immunoSEQ multiplex PCR; TCRdb keeps only in-frame clonotypes and omits some of them. Among tens of thousands of clones listed, 80% to 90% were seen once. Sequenced: peripheral blood. The receptors were sampled from a man in his 60s with acute or convalescent COVID-19. Each CDR3 is given without its conserved first and last residue. The D gene is left open where the match is weak.

v_call	j_call	d_call	cdr3_aa
TRBV6-6	TRBJ1-6	NA	ASTPWTDNSPLH
TRBV4-3	TRBJ1-1	NA	ASSTRQGINTEAF
TRBV7-2	TRBJ1-6	TRBD1	ASSYQTGPYSPLH
TRBV7-2	TRBJ1-2	TRBD1	ASSRGQAVYGYT
TRBV9	TRBJ2-1	NA	ASSVGQGRYNEQF
TRBV30	TRBJ1-1	NA	AGSRGMNTEAF
TRBV27	TRBJ1-1	NA	ASSPKQALNTEAF
TRBV5-1	TRBJ2-3	TRBD1	ASSGSRGITDTQY
TRBV13	TRBJ1-2	TRBD1	ASSLAGGGSGYT
TRBV18	TRBJ2-5	NA	ASSNQDRGAETQY
TRBV4-3	TRBJ2-7	TRBD1	ASSQGQGSYEQY
TRBV27	TRBJ1-1	TRBD1	ASSFKGANTEAF
TRBV4-1	TRBJ1-4	TRBD1	ASSQLGQGVEKLF
TRBV5-4	TRBJ1-2	NA	ASSLAPANYGYT
TRBV5-1	TRBJ2-7	TRBD1	ASSPQGEYYEQY
TRBV6-1	TRBJ1-6	NA	ASSEGTLGPLH
TRBV7-9	TRBJ1-5	TRBD1	ASSHGQGSNQPQH
TRBV11-2	TRBJ2-1	NA	ASSRSGSSYNEQF
TRBV5-1	TRBJ2-1	NA	ASSFDRWDEQF
TRBV7-8	TRBJ1-2	TRBD1	ASSLWGQNYGYT
TRBV7-8	TRBJ2-1	TRBD2	ASSLRETSPFYNEQF
TRBV18	TRBJ1-3	TRBD1	ASSPTGEYGNTIY
TRBV3-1/TRBV3-2	TRBJ2-5	TRBD1	ASSQDRVQETQY